These T cell receptor beta chains were read from a single sample in a study of blood T cell repertoires in COVID-19. This table comes from immunoSEQ multiplex PCR, and its TCRdb copy is limited to in-frame clones, with some not included. The table records about 320,000 clones, about 87% of them present only once. Material for sequencing was peripheral blood. The receptors stem from a young woman with COVID-19, enrolled during active disease. The CDR3 runs from the conserved cysteine through the conserved F or W. A D gene is named only where the DNA matches it firmly. The size field is filled for only some rows; it gives once, few, many or a size class.

V	J	size	D	DNA	CDR3
TRBV2	TRBJ1-5	few	-	TGTGCCAGCAGTGCGGGGGAGCCCCAGCATTTT	CASSAGEPQHF
TRBV4-1	TRBJ1-4	-	-	TGCGCCAGCAGCCAAGTGGGACTGACTAATGAAAAACTGTTTTTT	CASSQVGLTNEKLFF
TRBV6-2/TRBV6-3	TRBJ2-4	-	-	TGTGCCAGCAGTTACTCCAGGGAGGAGGATTGGGCCAAAAACATTCAGTACTTC	CASSYSREEDWAKNIQYF
TRBV3-1/TRBV3-2	TRBJ2-5	few	TRBD2	TGTGCCAGCAGCCAAGGTAGCGGGGGAGAGACCCAGTACTTC	CASSQGSGGETQYF
TRBV4-3	TRBJ2-7	few	TRBD1	TGCGCCAGCAGCCAAGCAGGGGGCGTATCCTACGAGCAGTACTTC	CASSQAGGVSYEQYF
TRBV6-5	TRBJ2-3	-	TRBD2	TGTGCCAGCAACCTACTAGCGGGGGTGCAGGATACGCAGTATTTT	CASNLLAGVQDTQYF
TRBV2	TRBJ1-2	-	TRBD1	TGTGCCAGCAGTGGGGGACAGGGGGCCTATGGCTACACCTTC	CASSGGQGAYGYTF
TRBV24-1	TRBJ1-2	once	-	TGTGCCACCAGTGATTTGCAGGCAGGAAGTGGCTACACCTTC	CATSDLQAGSGYTF
TRBV7-8	TRBJ2-1	-	-	TGTGCCAGCAGCCCACTAGCCAGGGATGAGCAGTTCTTC	CASSPLARDEQFF
TRBV15	TRBJ1-5	-	TRBD1	TGTGCCACCAGCAGAGAAATTTTGACAGGGAACGTCAATCAGCCCCAGCATTTT	CATSREILTGNVNQPQHF
TRBV5-1	TRBJ2-2	-	-	TGCGCCAGCAGCTTGAGGTACTCAGGTTGGGACACCGGGGAGCTGTTTTTT	CASSLRYSGWDTGELFF
TRBV6-5	TRBJ2-5	-	-	TGTGCCAGCAGTACAGAGTACCAAGAGACCCAGTACTTC	CASSTEYQETQYF
TRBV5-5	TRBJ1-5	-	-	TGTGCCAGCAGCCCCGGACTGATTTTGATGGGTCAGCCCCAGCATTTT	CASSPGLILMGQPQHF
TRBV27	TRBJ1-2	few	TRBD1	TGTGCCAGCAGTTCATTGCGGTTCGGGACAGAACGATATGGCTACACCTTC	CASSSLRFGTERYGYTF
TRBV15	TRBJ2-5	-	TRBD2	TGTGCCACCAGTATCGCGGGGGGGCTTCGAGAGACCCAGTACTTC	CATSIAGGLRETQYF
TRBV6-2/TRBV6-3	TRBJ1-2	few	-	TGTGCCAGCAGCCCCGCAGGGGCCGGCTACACCTTC	CASSPAGAGYTF
TRBV18	TRBJ1-2	-	TRBD1	TGTGCCAGCTCACCGCGACAGGGTGAGAATGGCTACACCTTC	CASSPRQGENGYTF
TRBV10-2	TRBJ1-1	few	TRBD1	TGCGCCAGCAGTGAAGGACAGGGTAACACTGAAGCTTTCTTT	CASSEGQGNTEAFF
TRBV6-2/TRBV6-3	TRBJ1-2	few	-	TGTGCCAGCAGTTACTCGGCAGATTATGGCTACACCTTC	CASSYSADYGYTF
TRBV7-2	TRBJ2-7	-	-	TGTGCCAGCAGCCGGGGGGGACAGAACTCCTACGAGCAGTACTTC	CASSRGGQNSYEQYF
TRBV7-2	TRBJ1-1	-	-	TGTGCCAGCAGCTTAATGGGGAATATCCGGGGAACTGAAGCTTTCTTT	CASSLMGNIRGTEAFF
TRBV7-9	TRBJ1-3	-	TRBD1	TGTGCCAGCAGCTTGCGGCGGGGACAGAAGTCTGGAAACACCATATATTTT	CASSLRRGQKSGNTIYF
TRBV28	TRBJ2-1	-	TRBD1	TGTGCCAGCAGTAACAGGGGCGCCAGTTCCTACAATGAGCAGTTCTTC	CASSNRGASSYNEQFF
TRBV7-9	TRBJ2-1	few	TRBD2	TGTGCCAGCAGCTCTGGACTAGCTAAGGATGAGCAGTTCTTC	CASSSGLAKDEQFF
TRBV2	TRBJ1-3	-	-	TGTGCCAGCAGGGGGCAGAACGTCATATATTTT	CASRGQNVIYF
TRBV29-1	TRBJ1-1	-	-	TGCAGCGTTGAGGAGGGGCGGGCGAACACTGAAGCTTTCTTT	CSVEEGRANTEAFF
TRBV12-5	TRBJ1-1	once	-	TGTGCTAGTGGCCCGGGGGGGACTGAAGCTTTCTTT	CASGPGGTEAFF
TRBV3-1/TRBV3-2	TRBJ1-6	-	-	TGTGCCAGCAGCCCGGGTTCGCCCAATTCACCCCTCCACTTT	CASSPGSPNSPLHF